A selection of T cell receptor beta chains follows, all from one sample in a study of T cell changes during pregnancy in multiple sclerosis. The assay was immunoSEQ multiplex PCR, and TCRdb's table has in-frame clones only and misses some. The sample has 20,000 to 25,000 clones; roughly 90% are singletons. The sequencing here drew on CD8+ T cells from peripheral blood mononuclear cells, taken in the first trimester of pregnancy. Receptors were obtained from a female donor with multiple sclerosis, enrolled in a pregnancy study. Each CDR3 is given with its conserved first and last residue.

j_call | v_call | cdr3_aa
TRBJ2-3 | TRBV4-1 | CASSQDMELDTQYF
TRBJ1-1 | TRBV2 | CASSLLKRGGADTEAFF
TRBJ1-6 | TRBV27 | CASSLKLKTGYNSPLHF
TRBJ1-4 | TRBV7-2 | CASSLGTTKGEKLFF
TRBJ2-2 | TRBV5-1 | CASSANPGTGTTGELFF
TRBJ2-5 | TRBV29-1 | CSVAFTGQAETQYF
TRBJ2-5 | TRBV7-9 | CASSPPGTSVQETQYF
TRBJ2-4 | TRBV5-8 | CASSSTDRRLYF
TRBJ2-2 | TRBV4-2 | CASSQIGGPINTGELFF
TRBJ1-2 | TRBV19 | CASSMGSGYTF
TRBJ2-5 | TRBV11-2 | CASSRTGGTQETQYF
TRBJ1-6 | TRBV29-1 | CSVQQGVKSPLHF
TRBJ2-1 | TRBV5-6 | CASIFMGGVNEQFF
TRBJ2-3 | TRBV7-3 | CASSPRSGGGTDTQYF
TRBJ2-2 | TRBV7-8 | CASSLGGRNTGELFF
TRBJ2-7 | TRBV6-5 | CASSYTLAGVVGEQYF
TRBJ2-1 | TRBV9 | CASSVEPGKGEGLIYNEQFF
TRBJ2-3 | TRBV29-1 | CSAESGSVTDTQYF